One T cell receptor beta chain is described in this entry. Its antigen is still unknown. Samples each had at least 6 micrograms of total RNA extracted. The record originates from a study of blood T cells in healthy people across ages. Study overall: Template switching picked up about one barcoded beta molecule for each two T cells. Study-wide results and limits: Among long-lived donors, naive CD4+ cells were more numerous and diversity higher than in aged donors.

Then a second PCR, running about 6 to 11 cycles, was carried out with a sample-barcoded 5' primer and a J-beta primer mix. In TCRdb, the 5' RACE reads were re-called with MiXCR into one record per CDR3 protein. Here the sample spans hundreds of thousands of distinct CDR3 sequences, more than 45% being singletons. CDR3 length: 15 amino acids. Trimming took off 7 bases at V and 6 bases at J, with 16 bases between the two ends. The germline V gene encodes CDR1 MNHNY and CDR2 SVGAGI (reference sequence). The sample comprised blood. The genes are TRBV6-6 and TRBJ1-6; D uncertain. The TCR was taken from a man younger than 45 in good health. The chain's CDR3 is CASNNPKSRNSPLHF. The DNA of the CDR3 is TGTGCCAGCAACAATCCTAAGTCCCGTAATTCACCCCTCCACTTT.